This T cell receptor beta chain was retrieved from a study of blood T cell repertoires in COVID-19. Study in general: The United States, Italy and Spain were the sources of the acute and convalescent COVID-19 samples.

Two negative PCRs, clearance, or symptom resolution were required of recovered Cohort 3 donors. TCRdb's copy holds only in-frame clones and misses some; the assay was immunoSEQ multiplex PCR. The sample includes 400,000 to 450,000 clones, 75% to 90% of them seen just once. The TCR was taken from a man aged 30 to 45 who had recovered from COVID-19. The sample consisted of PBMCs or T cells enriched from blood (not recorded which).

CDR3 protein: CASSTDPSSYEQYF. The CDR3 bases are TGTGCCAGCAGCACAGACCCGAGCTCCTACGAGCAGTACTTC. The V call is TRBV7-9, the J call TRBJ2-7; D not resolved. The CDR3 length is 14 residues. The germline V and J ends were trimmed by 5 bases and 0 bases, with 11 bases remaining between them. Germline values: CDR1 SEHNR, CDR2 FQNEAQ (reference sequence).